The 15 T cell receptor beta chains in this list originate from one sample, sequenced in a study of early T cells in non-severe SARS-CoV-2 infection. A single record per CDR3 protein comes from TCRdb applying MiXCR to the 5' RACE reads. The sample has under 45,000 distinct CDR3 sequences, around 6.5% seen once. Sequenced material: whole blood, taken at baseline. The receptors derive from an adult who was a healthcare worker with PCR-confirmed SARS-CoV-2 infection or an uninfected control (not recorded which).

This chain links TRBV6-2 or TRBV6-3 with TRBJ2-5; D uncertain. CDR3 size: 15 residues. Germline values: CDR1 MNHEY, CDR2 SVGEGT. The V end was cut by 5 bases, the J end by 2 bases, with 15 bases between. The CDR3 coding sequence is TGTGCCAGCAGTCCCCCGGCCCTGGGACAAGAGACCCAGTACTTC. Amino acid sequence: CASSPPALGQETQYF.

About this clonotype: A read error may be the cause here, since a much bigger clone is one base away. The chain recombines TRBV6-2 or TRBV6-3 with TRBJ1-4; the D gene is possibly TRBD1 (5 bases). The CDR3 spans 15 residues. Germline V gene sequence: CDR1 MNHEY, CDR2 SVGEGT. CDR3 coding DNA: TGTGCCAGCAGCAACGCCGGGACCTTGCAGGAAAAACTGATTTTT. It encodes CASSNAGTLQEKLIF.

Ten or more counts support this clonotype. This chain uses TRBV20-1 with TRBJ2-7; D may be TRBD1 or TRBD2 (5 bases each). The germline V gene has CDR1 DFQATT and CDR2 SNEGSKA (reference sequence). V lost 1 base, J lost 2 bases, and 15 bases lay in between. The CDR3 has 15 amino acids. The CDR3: CSARVPGRATYEQYF. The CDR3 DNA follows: TGCAGTGCTAGAGTCCCGGGACGGGCAACCTACGAGCAGTACTTC.

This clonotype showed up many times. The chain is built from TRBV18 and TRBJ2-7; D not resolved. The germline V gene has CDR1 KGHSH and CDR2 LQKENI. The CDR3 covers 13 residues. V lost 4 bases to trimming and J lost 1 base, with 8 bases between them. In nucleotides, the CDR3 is TGTGCCAGCTCACGGGTAGTTTCCTACGAGCAGTACTTC. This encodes CASSRVVSYEQYF.

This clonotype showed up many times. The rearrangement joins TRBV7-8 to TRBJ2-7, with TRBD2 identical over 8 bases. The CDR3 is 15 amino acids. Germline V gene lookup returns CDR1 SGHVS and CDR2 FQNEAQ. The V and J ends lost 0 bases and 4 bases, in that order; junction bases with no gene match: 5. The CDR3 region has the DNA TGTGCCAGCAGCTTAGCGTCTAGCGGGCCTTACGAGCAGTACTTC. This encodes CASSLASSGPYEQYF.

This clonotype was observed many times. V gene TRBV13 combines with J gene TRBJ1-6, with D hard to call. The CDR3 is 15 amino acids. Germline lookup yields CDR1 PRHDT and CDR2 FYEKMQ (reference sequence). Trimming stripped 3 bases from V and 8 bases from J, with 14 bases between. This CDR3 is CASSFGPSSDSPLHF. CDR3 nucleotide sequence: TGTGCCAGCAGCTTCGGACCCAGTAGTGATTCACCCCTCCACTTT.

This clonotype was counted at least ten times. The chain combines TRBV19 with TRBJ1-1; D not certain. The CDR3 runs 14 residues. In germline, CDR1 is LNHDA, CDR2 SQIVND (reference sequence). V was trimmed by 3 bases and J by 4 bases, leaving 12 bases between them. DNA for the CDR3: TGTGCCAGTAGTATTGAGCGGGGATCCACTGAAGCTTTCTTT. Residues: CASSIERGSTEAFF. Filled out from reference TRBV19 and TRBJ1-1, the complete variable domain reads DGGITQSPKYLFRKEGQNVTLSCEQNLNHDAMYWYRQDPGQGLRLIYYSQIVNDFQKGDIAEGYSVSREKKESFPLTVTSAQKNPTAFYLCASSIERGSTEAFFGQGTRLTVV.

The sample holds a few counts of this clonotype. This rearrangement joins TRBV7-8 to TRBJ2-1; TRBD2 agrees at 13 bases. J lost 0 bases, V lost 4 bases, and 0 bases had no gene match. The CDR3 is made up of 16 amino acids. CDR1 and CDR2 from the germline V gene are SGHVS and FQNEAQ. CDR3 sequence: CASSWTSGSSYNEQFF. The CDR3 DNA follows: TGTGCCAGCAGCTGGACTAGCGGGAGCTCCTACAATGAGCAGTTCTTC.

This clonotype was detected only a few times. The CDR3 nucleotides read TGTGCCAGCAGCGCCCCACTAGCGGGGGAAGAGACCCAGTACTTC. Translating it yields CASSAPLAGEETQYF. This sequence joins TRBV5-4 and TRBJ2-5; TRBD2 matches at 11 bases. The CDR3 has 15 residues. Per germline, CDR1 SGHNT and CDR2 YYREEE (reference sequence). The V and J ends lost 4 bases and 3 bases, in that order; junction bases with no gene match: 5.

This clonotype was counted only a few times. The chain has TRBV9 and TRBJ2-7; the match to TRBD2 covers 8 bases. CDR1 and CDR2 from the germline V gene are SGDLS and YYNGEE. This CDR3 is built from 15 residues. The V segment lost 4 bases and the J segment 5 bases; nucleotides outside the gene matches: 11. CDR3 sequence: CASSYRAGVGDEQYF. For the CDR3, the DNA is TGTGCCAGCAGCTACCGAGCGGGAGTTGGAGACGAGCAGTACTTC.

CDR3 in amino acids: CASSLDQGREAFF. CDR3 DNA: TGTGCCAGCAGCTTAGATCAAGGGCGCGAAGCTTTCTTT. The chain links TRBV11-2 to TRBJ1-1; no clear D. The V gene lost 0 bases and the J gene lost 8 bases, with 10 bases spanning the gap. This CDR3 has 13 amino acids. The germline V gene has CDR1 SGHAT and CDR2 FQNNGV. Using reference TRBV11-2 and TRBJ1-1 for the parts outside the CDR3, the full variable domain is EAGVAQSPRYKIIEKRQSVAFWCNPISGHATLYWYQQILGQGPKLLIQFQNNGVVDDSQLPKDRFSAERLKGVDSTLKIQPAKLEDSAVYLCASSLDQGREAFFGQGTRLTVV.

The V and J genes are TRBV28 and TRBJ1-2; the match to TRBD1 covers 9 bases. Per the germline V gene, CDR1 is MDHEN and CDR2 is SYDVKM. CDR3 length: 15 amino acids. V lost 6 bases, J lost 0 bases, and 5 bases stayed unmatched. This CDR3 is CASRDGTGTNYGYTF. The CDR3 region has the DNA TGTGCCAGCAGGGACGGGACAGGGACTAACTATGGCTACACCTTC.

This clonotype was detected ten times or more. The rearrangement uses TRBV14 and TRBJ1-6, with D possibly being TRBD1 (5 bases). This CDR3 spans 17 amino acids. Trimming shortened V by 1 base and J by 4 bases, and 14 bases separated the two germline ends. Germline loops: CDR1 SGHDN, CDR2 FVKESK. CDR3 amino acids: CASSQAIPGLYNSPLHF. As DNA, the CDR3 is TGTGCCAGCAGCCAAGCGATACCGGGACTTTATAATTCACCCCTCCACTTT.

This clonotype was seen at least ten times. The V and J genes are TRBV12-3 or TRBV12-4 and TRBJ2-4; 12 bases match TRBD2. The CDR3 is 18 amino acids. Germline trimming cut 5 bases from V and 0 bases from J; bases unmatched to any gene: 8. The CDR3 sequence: CASSDLAGGGVAKNIQYF. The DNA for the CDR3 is TGTGCCAGCAGTGACCTAGCGGGAGGGGGGGTAGCCAAAAACATTCAGTACTTC.

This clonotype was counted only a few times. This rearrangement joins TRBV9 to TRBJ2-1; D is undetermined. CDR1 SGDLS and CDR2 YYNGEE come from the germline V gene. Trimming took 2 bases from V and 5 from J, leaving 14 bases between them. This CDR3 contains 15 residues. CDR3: CASSVRGRADNEQFF. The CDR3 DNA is TGTGCCAGCAGCGTCAGAGGCCGGGCCGACAATGAGCAGTTCTTC.